The clone carrying this T cell receptor beta chain was recorded only once. The data stem from a study of blood T cell repertoires in COVID-19. Study at large: Donors in the United States, Italy and Spain gave samples during acute or convalescent COVID-19. Sources were T cells, B-cell-depleted T cells, or PBMCs; the material itself was cDNA or gDNA.

CDR1 and CDR2 (germline): SGHNT, YYREEE (reference sequence). Trimming took 3 bases from V and 1 from J, leaving 18 bases between them. This CDR3 is 17 amino acids long. As originally analysed: Reference gene primer amplification gave estimated nucleated cell counts. The method was immunoSEQ multiplex PCR; TCRdb's version includes in-frame clones alone and lacks a portion of them. The V and J calls and clone size come from that table; D and trimming were worked out from the DNA. The profile shows approximately 230,000 clones, around 82% of them singletons. V usage is TRBV5-4 and J usage is TRBJ2-3; D perhaps matches TRBD2 (6 bases). The TCR originated in a woman aged 80 or over with active or convalescent COVID-19. The sequencing sample was made of peripheral blood. The CDR3 DNA sequence: TGTGCCAGCAGCTCGCCGATTGGAGCGGGTCGCACAGATACGCAGTATTTT. Amino acids: CASSSPIGAGRTDTQYF.